These 22 T cell receptor beta chains originate from one sample sequenced in a study of T cells in women clearing cervical HPV infection. This table comes from immunoSEQ multiplex PCR, and its TCRdb copy is limited to in-frame clones, with some not included. There are approximately 23,000 clones in the sample, with roughly 3.1% held by the top ten. Sequencing was performed on blood buffy coat. These receptors came from a woman between 18 and 75 years old with a cervical HPV16 infection that either progressed to CIN3+ or cleared (not recorded which).

In the case of this clone: The CDR3 is cut off 3 residues early in the read; its end comes from the germline J gene. The chain has TRBV5-4 and TRBJ1-4, with 9 bases that match TRBD1. Germline assignment: CDR1 SGHNT and CDR2 YYREEE (reference sequence). CDR3 size: 15 residues. After removal of 0 bases from V and 8 bases from J, the junction contained 5 bases not matched to a gene. The CDR3 is CASSLGQGGGEKLFF. Incomplete CDR3 DNA: TGTGCCAGCAGCTTGGGACAGGGGGGAGGCGAAAAA.

Points on this clone: The sequenced fragment ends 3 residues before the CDR3 boundary, so the rest is inferred from the germline J gene. The V gene is TRBV9, the J gene TRBJ2-7; D perhaps matches TRBD2 (5 bases). Germline loops: CDR1 SGDLS, CDR2 YYNGEE. The V gene lost 0 bases and the J gene lost 0 bases, with 7 bases spanning the gap. The CDR3 runs 14 residues. The CDR3 reads CASSVEAVSYEQYF. The part of the CDR3 DNA that was read is TGTGCCAGCAGCGTAGAAGCGGTCTCCTACGAG.

Remarks on this clone: The read ends 3 residues before the CDR3 terminus; that terminus is restored from the germline J gene. This chain uses TRBV6-2 or TRBV6-3 with TRBJ1-5; maybe TRBD1 (5 bases). V lost 0 bases to trimming and J lost 2 bases, with 11 bases between them. The CDR3 sequence is 16 residues long. The germline CDR1 and CDR2 sequences are MNHEY and SVGEGT. The sequenced part of the CDR3 DNA is TGTGCCAGCAGTTACTCGGGCAGGGTTGGCAATCAGCCC. Its translation is CASSYSGRVGNQP. The entire CDR3 protein reads CASSYSGRVGNQPQHF.

With regard to this clone: The read terminates 3 residues ahead of where the CDR3 ends, so the germline J gene completes it. J is TRBJ1-5 and V is TRBV2; a possible D gene is TRBD1 (6 bases). Germline V lookup: CDR1 SNHLY, CDR2 FYNNEI. The V end lost 7 bases, the J end lost 5 bases, and 12 bases lay between the germline ends. CDR3 length: 13 amino acids. The CDR3 sequence: CASISGEDQPQHF. CDR3 bases read: TGTGCCAGCATTTCAGGGGAGGATCAGCCC.

Comment on this clone: The read ends 3 residues early relative to the CDR3; the germline J gene fills the gap. The chain joins TRBV20-1 to TRBJ2-1; D unresolved. V was shortened by 2 bases and J by 9 bases, with 17 bases between the two germline ends. CDR1 is DFQATT and CDR2 is SNEGSKA in the germline V gene (reference sequence). CDR3 length: 14 amino acids. The CDR3 spells CSARPLGLESEQFF. The covered CDR3 bases are TGCAGTGCTAGACCCTTGGGCTTAGAATCTGAG.

Notes on this clone: With the read ending 3 residues before the CDR3 end, the germline J gene is used to fill in that end. The V call is TRBV5-1, the J call TRBJ1-2, with D possibly being TRBD1 (6 bases). Germline lookup yields CDR1 SGHRS and CDR2 YFSETQ. Trimming took 4 bases from V and 3 from J, leaving 13 bases between them. CDR3 length: 14 residues. The CDR3: CASSGGAVDYGYTF. CDR3 DNA, as far as it was read: TGCGCCAGCAGCGGGGGGGCTGTGGACTATGGC.

The chain's CDR3 is CASSSASGQRNEQFF. CDR3 bases read: TGTGCCAGCAGCTCGGCTAGCGGGCAGAGGAATGAG. The chain joins TRBV7-2 to TRBJ2-1, with 8 bases lining up with TRBD2. The read finishes 3 residues shy of the CDR3 end, and the germline J gene is used to complete it. This CDR3 spans 15 amino acids. V shed 4 bases and J 7 bases; nucleotides not matched to a gene: 9. Germline CDR1 reads SGHTA; CDR2 reads FQGNSA.

Note on this clone: The sequence runs out 3 residues before the end of the CDR3; the remainder is reconstructed from the germline J gene. This chain connects TRBV20-1 to TRBJ2-1; 11 positions agree with TRBD2. V lost 0 bases, J lost 4 bases, and 5 bases stayed unmatched. Germline V lookup: CDR1 DFQATT, CDR2 SNEGSKA (reference sequence). The CDR3 has 16 amino acids. CDR3 protein: CSARDGASGRYNEQFF. Partial CDR3 DNA: TGCAGTGCTAGAGATGGAGCTAGCGGGAGGTACAATGAG.

About this clone itself: The CDR3 is cut off 3 residues early in the read; its end comes from the germline J gene. This chain links TRBV20-1 with TRBJ2-7; tentatively, D is TRBD2 (6 bases). This CDR3 has 13 amino acids. V shed 3 bases and J shed 4 bases, with 13 bases lying between them. CDR1 DFQATT and CDR2 SNEGSKA come from the germline V gene (reference sequence). The part of the CDR3 DNA that was read is TGCAGTGCTAGTGGAGGGTCCTGGTACGAG. It encodes CSASGGSWYE. The CDR3 in its entirety is CSASGGSWYEQYF.

A word on this clone: The read halts 3 residues ahead of the CDR3 end, with the missing end drawn from the germline J gene. This rearrangement joins TRBV5-1 to TRBJ2-3; D is tentatively TRBD1 or TRBD2 (7 bases each). Looked up from germline, CDR1 is SGHRS and CDR2 is YFSETQ. The V gene lost 2 bases and the J gene lost 3 bases, with 13 bases spanning the gap. The CDR3 length is 15 residues. CDR3 in amino acids: CASSFAGGGTDTQYF. The CDR3 bases that were read are TGCGCCAGCAGCTTTGCAGGGGGAGGGACAGATACG.

The CDR3 sequence: CASSVGLLRTEAFF. The part of the CDR3 DNA that was read is TGTGCCAGCAGTGTGGGACTCCTTAGGACTGAA. The rearrangement uses TRBV6-1 and TRBJ1-1, with D possibly TRBD1 on 5 matching bases. The observed sequence ends 3 residues before the CDR3 terminus, with the missing tail filled in from the germline J gene. The CDR3 has 14 amino acids. V lost 4 bases and J 5 bases, leaving 14 bases between the germline ends. The germline gives CDR1 MNHNS, CDR2 SASEGT.

Remarks on this clone: Read sequence stops 3 residues before the CDR3 end, and the germline J gene provides the missing end. The chain uses TRBV12-3 or TRBV12-4 and TRBJ2-2; 7 bases map to TRBD1. The CDR3 length is 14 residues. With V trimmed by 7 bases and J by 7 bases, 9 bases remained unmatched. CDR3 DNA, as far as it was read: TGTGCCAGCATTACGACAGGGAGCTTCGGGGAG. Protein: CASITTGSFGE. The whole CDR3 sequence is CASITTGSFGELFF.

A note on this clone: The read ends 3 residues early relative to the CDR3; the germline J gene fills the gap. V usage is TRBV20-1 and J usage is TRBJ1-1, with D uncertain. V lost 1 base to trimming and J lost 0 bases, with 18 bases between them. CDR1 and CDR2 (germline): DFQATT, SNEGSKA (reference sequence). This CDR3 spans 17 amino acids. Partial CDR3 DNA: TGCAGTGCTAGAGGCCCTCGAAGGTACCTTCTGAACACTGAA. Translation gives CSARGPRRYLLNTE. The whole CDR3 region reads CSARGPRRYLLNTEAFF.

Turning to this clone: The CDR3 is cut off 3 residues early in the read; its end comes from the germline J gene. This chain joins TRBV6-1 and TRBJ2-2, with D tentatively TRBD1 (5 bases). Trimming shortened V by 3 bases and J by 5 bases, and 13 bases separated the two germline ends. This CDR3 has 15 amino acids. Germline lookup yields CDR1 MNHNS and CDR2 SASEGT. The CDR3 loop is CASSEMLTATGELFF. Partial CDR3 DNA: TGTGCCAGCAGTGAGATGTTGACAGCGACCGGGGAG.

This clone is deemed medium-sized by its frequency. Read data end 3 residues before the CDR3 end; the end is taken from the germline J gene. V is TRBV12-3 or TRBV12-4 and J is TRBJ2-5; perhaps TRBD1 as D (6 bases). The CDR3 sequence is 13 residues long. Trimming shortened V by 8 bases and J by 1 base, and 11 bases separated the two germline ends. The sequenced part of the CDR3 DNA is TGTGCCAGCGGTAAGGGGGTCCAAGAGACC. Protein product: CASGKGVQET. The whole CDR3 protein is CASGKGVQETQYF.

To note about this clone: The read terminates 3 residues before the CDR3 end, so the remaining end is supplied by the germline J gene. The rearrangement uses TRBV29-1 and TRBJ2-5; 7 bases line up with TRBD1. This CDR3 has 16 amino acids. V shed 0 bases, J shed 3 bases, and the junction held 10 bases outside the gene matches. Germline V gene data show CDR1 as SQVTM and CDR2 as ANQGSEA. The sequenced part of the CDR3 DNA is TGCAGCGTTGAAGATCAAAAATTCGGACAGGAAGAGACC. This encodes CSVEDQKFGQEET. The entire CDR3 protein is CSVEDQKFGQEETQYF.

A word on this clone: The read terminates 3 residues before the CDR3 end, so the remaining end is supplied by the germline J gene. V usage is TRBV10-3 and J usage is TRBJ1-2; 7 nucleotides agree with TRBD1. The CDR3 has 13 residues. Germline V gene sequence: CDR1 ENHRY, CDR2 SYGVKD. The junction had 2 bases not matched to a gene; V was cut back by 2 bases and J by 5 bases. The CDR3 loop reads CAISEVGQYGYTF. Incomplete CDR3 DNA: TGTGCCATCAGTGAGGTGGGACAGTATGGC.

Regarding this clone: The read falls 3 residues short of the CDR3 end, and the missing part is taken from the germline J gene. This sequence joins TRBV23-1 and TRBJ2-5; weak D call: TRBD1 (5 bases). TRBV23-1 is an open reading frame whose function is uncertain. Trimming cost V 6 bases and J 5 bases, with 13 bases left between them. The length of the CDR3 is 13 residues. The sequenced part of the CDR3 DNA is TGCGCCAGCAGCCCCCCAGGGCGGGAGACC. Amino acids: CASSPPGRET. From start to end, the CDR3 is CASSPPGRETQYF.

Points on this clone: The sequenced fragment ends 3 residues before the CDR3 boundary, so the rest is inferred from the germline J gene. The rearrangement uses TRBV6-1 and TRBJ1-2, with TRBD1 identical over 9 bases. The CDR3 has 13 residues. Looked up from germline, CDR1 is MNHNS and CDR2 is SASEGT. CDR3 DNA (partial): TGTGCCAGCAGTGACCCGGGACAGGGAGGC. This sequence encodes CASSDPGQGG. The CDR3 in full is CASSDPGQGGYTF.

To note about this clone: The CDR3 goes on 3 residues after the read ends, and that part is filled in from the germline J gene. The J gene is TRBJ2-5, the V gene TRBV5-6; no reliable D call. The CDR3 runs to 14 residues. Trimming stripped 1 base from V and 6 bases from J, with 13 bases between. CDR1 and CDR2 from the germline V gene are SGHDT and YYEEEE. The sequenced part of the CDR3 DNA is TGTGCCAGCAGCTTGTTGGGCAGTATCCAGACC. This sequence encodes CASSLLGSIQT. The full CDR3 is CASSLLGSIQTQYF.

Comment on this clone: The CDR3 end is not reached by the read, which stops 3 residues before it; the germline J gene fills it in. The gene calls are TRBV18 and TRBJ1-3, with 8 nucleotides matching TRBD1. This CDR3 contains 19 residues. Germline V gene lookup returns CDR1 KGHSH and CDR2 LQKENI. V gave up 3 bases and J gave up 3 bases; unmatched junction bases: 16. The sequenced CDR3 bases are TGTGCCAGCTCACCCTCGAACGACAGGGGCTGGTTTGGTGGAAACACC. Amino acid sequence: CASSPSNDRGWFGGNT. The whole CDR3 reads CASSPSNDRGWFGGNTIYF.

Comment on this clone: The read ends 3 residues before the CDR3 terminus; that terminus is restored from the germline J gene. The rearrangement links TRBV30 to TRBJ1-1; D might be TRBD1 (6 bases). Germline loops: CDR1 GTSNPN, CDR2 SVGIG (reference sequence). Trimming stripped 4 bases from V and 2 bases from J, with 11 bases between. This CDR3 has 13 residues. The CDR3 is CAWTTGFNTEAFF. CDR3 DNA, as far as it was read: TGTGCCTGGACGACAGGATTTAACACTGAA.